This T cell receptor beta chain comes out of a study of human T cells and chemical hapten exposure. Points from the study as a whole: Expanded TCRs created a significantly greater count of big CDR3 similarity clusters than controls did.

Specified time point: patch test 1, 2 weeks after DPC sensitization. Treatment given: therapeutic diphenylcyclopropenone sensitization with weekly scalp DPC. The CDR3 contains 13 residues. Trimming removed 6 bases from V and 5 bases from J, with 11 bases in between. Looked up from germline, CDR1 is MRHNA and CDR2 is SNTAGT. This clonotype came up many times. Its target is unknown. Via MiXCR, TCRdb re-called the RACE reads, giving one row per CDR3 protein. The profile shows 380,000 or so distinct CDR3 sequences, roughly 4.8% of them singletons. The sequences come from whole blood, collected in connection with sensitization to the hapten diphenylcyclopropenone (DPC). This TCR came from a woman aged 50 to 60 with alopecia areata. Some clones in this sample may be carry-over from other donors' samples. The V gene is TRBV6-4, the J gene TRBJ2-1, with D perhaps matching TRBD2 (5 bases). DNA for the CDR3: TGTGCCAGCAGAGACGGGGAGCACAATGAGCAGTTCTTC. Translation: CASRDGEHNEQFF.